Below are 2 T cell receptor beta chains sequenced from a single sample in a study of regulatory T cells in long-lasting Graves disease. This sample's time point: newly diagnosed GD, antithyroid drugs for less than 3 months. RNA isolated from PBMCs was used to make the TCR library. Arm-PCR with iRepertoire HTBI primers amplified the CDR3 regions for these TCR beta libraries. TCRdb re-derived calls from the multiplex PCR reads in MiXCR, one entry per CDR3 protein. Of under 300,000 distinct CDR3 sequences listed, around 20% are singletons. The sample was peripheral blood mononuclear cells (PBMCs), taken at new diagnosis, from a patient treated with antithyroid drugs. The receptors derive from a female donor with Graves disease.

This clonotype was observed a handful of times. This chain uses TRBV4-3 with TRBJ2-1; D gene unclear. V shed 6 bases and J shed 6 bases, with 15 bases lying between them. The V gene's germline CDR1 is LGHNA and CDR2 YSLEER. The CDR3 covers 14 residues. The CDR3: CASSPSGRFNEQFF. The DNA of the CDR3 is TGCGCCAGCAGTCCCTCGGGCAGGTTCAATGAGCAGTTCTTC.

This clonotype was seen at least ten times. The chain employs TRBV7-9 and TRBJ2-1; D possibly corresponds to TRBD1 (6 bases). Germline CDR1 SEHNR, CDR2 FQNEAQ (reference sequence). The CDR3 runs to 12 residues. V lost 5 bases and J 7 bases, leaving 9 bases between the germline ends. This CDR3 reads CASSETGNEQFF. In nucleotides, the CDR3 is TGTGCCAGCAGCGAAACAGGGAATGAGCAGTTCTTC.